This is a list of T cell receptor beta chains from one sample in a study of graft-versus-host responses after intestinal transplantation. Assay used: immunoSEQ multiplex PCR; TCRdb lists only in-frame clones, some missing. The sample holds some 88,000 clones, more than 85% seen once. Their antigens are not known. This specimen was unstimulated CD8+ T cells sorted from spleen or lymph node cells, taken before intestinal transplant. The source of these receptors is a human donor who received an intestinal transplant. The CDR3 runs from the conserved cysteine through the conserved F or W. The order of the fields is CDR3 length, D gene, J gene, V gene, clone size, CDR3 protein, CDR3 DNA. D genes are given only for firm matches. The size of a clone is reported for some rows only, either as once, few or many, or as a class for expanded clones.

14 TRBD1 TRBJ1-2 TRBV27 - CASSSSTGGYGYTF TGTGCCAGCAGTTCCTCAACAGGGGGCTATGGCTACACCTTC
13 - TRBJ2-2 TRBV30 - CACFRGNTGELFF TGTGCCTGTTTCAGGGGGAACACCGGGGAGCTGTTTTTT
17 TRBD1 TRBJ2-7 TRBV23-1 - CASSQGGRGTGSNEQYF TGCGCCAGCAGTCAAGGGGGCAGGGGGACAGGGTCGAACGAGCAGTACTTC
16 - TRBJ2-2 TRBV27 - CASSFWASGDTGELFF TGTGCCAGCAGTTTTTGGGCCTCAGGCGACACCGGGGAGCTGTTTTTT
13 TRBD2 TRBJ2-7 TRBV2 - CASSEASGNEQYF TGTGCCAGCAGTGAAGCGAGCGGGAACGAGCAGTACTTC
15 - TRBJ1-2 TRBV10-3 - CAIRIQGEANYGYTF TGTGCCATCAGGATACAGGGAGAAGCTAACTATGGCTACACCTTC
18 - TRBJ2-3 TRBV4-3 - CASSQVGALEDRTDTQYF TGCGCCAGCAGCCAAGTGGGGGCCCTTGAGGATCGCACAGATACGCAGTATTTT
16 TRBD1 TRBJ2-3 TRBV4-3 - CASSPEVQGAADTQYF TGCGCCAGCAGCCCGGAGGTACAGGGGGCAGCAGATACGCAGTATTTT
14 TRBD1 TRBJ1-2 TRBV5-5 - CASSFSGQGNGYTF TGTGCCAGCAGCTTCTCCGGACAGGGGAACGGCTACACCTTC
12 TRBD2 TRBJ2-3 TRBV30 - CAWSGGEDTQYF TGTGCCTGGAGCGGGGGGGAAGATACGCAGTATTTT
14 - TRBJ1-1 TRBV19 once CASSTGGMNTEAFF TGTGCCAGTAGTACAGGAGGTATGAACACTGAAGCTTTCTTT
12 TRBD1 TRBJ1-1 TRBV29-1 - CSVGAGGTEAFF TGCAGCGTTGGGGCAGGGGGGACTGAAGCTTTCTTT
13 - TRBJ1-1 TRBV30 - CAWTEGRGTEAFF TGTGCCTGGACTGAGGGGAGGGGGACTGAAGCTTTCTTT
15 - TRBJ1-1 TRBV6-1 - CASSEWGGGDTEAFF TGTGCCAGCAGTGAATGGGGAGGAGGGGACACTGAAGCTTTCTTT
16 - TRBJ2-7 TRBV4-3 - CASSQHSGDITYEQYF TGCGCCAGCAGCCAACACTCCGGGGACATTACCTACGAGCAGTACTTC
15 - TRBJ2-7 TRBV15 - CATSRVPAENYEQYF TGTGCCACCAGCAGAGTACCTGCCGAGAACTACGAGCAGTACTTC
12 - TRBJ2-1 TRBV15 once CATSRGADEQFF TGTGCCACCAGCAGAGGGGCCGATGAGCAGTTCTTC
14 TRBD1 TRBJ2-5 TRBV5-4 - CASSFEGTEETQYF TGTGCCAGCAGCTTTGAGGGGACAGAAGAGACCCAGTACTTC
13 - TRBJ1-6 TRBV27 - CASTGGDNSPLHF TGTGCCAGCACGGGGGGCGATAATTCACCCCTCCACTTT
14 - TRBJ1-2 TRBV14 - CASSQRGESPGYTF TGTGCCAGCAGCCAAAGGGGCGAGTCACCTGGCTACACCTTC